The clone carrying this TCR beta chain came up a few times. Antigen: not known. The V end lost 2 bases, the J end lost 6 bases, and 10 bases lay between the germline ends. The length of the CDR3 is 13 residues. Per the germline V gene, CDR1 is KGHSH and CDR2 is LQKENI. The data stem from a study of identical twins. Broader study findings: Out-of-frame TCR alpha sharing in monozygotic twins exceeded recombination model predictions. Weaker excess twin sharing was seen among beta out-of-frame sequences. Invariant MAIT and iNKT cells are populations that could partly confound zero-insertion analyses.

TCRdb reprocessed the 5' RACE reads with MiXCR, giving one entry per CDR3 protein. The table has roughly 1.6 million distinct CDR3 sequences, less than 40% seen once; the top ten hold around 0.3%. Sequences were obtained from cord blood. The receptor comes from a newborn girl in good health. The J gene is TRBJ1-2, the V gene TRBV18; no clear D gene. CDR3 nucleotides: TGTGCCAGCTCACCAACGCCGGAGAATGGCTACACCTTC. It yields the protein CASSPTPENGYTF.